This T cell receptor (beta chain) was identified in a study of blood T cell repertoires in COVID-19. Looking at the study overall: Nucleic acid was either cDNA or gDNA, and it came from T cells, B-cell-depleted T cells, or PBMCs.

Germline V gives CDR1 MDHEN, CDR2 SYDVKM. J gave up 6 bases and V 5 bases, and 12 bases lay outside the gene matches. The CDR3 is 16 amino acids. The data were produced by immunoSEQ multiplex PCR, yet TCRdb's version contains in-frame clones alone and is incomplete. Altogether approximately 290,000 clones are present, about nine tenths being singletons, with the ten largest covering roughly 2%. The receptor was derived from a man aged 18 to 29 with active or convalescent COVID-19. The material sequenced was peripheral blood. V gene TRBV28 combines with J gene TRBJ1-5, with TRBD1 matching 8 bases. The CDR3 protein is CASSALGQGMGQPQHF. Written as DNA, the CDR3 is TGTGCCAGCAGTGCCTTAGGACAGGGTATGGGTCAGCCCCAGCATTTT.